This is a list of T cell receptor beta chains from one sample in a study of blood T cell repertoires in COVID-19. Measured with immunoSEQ multiplex PCR; TCRdb has only the in-frame clones, and not every one. The table has 250,000 to 300,000 clones, 85% to 90% seen once. The sequencing sample was made of peripheral blood. These receptors were collected from a woman younger than 45 with COVID-19, enrolled during active disease. Each CDR3 is given with its conserved first and last residue. The order of the fields is CDR3 protein, CDR3 DNA, V gene, D gene, clone size, J gene. D genes are given only for firm matches. Clone size is stated in some rows and not others, as once, few, many or a class when expanded.

CDR3 protein: CASSQGTGVYEQYF; CDR3 DNA: TGTGCCAGCAGCCAAGGCACAGGGGTCTACGAGCAGTACTTC; V gene: TRBV4-2; D gene: TRBD1; clone size: -; J gene: TRBJ2-7
CDR3 protein: CASSPPGQETQYF; CDR3 DNA: TGTGCCAGCAGCCCTCCGGGACAAGAGACCCAGTACTTC; V gene: TRBV3-1/TRBV3-2; D gene: -; clone size: few; J gene: TRBJ2-5
CDR3 protein: CASSLGRQGGQETQYF; CDR3 DNA: TGTGCCAGCAGCTTAGGTCGCCAGGGTGGTCAAGAGACCCAGTACTTC; V gene: TRBV11-3; D gene: -; clone size: -; J gene: TRBJ2-5
CDR3 protein: CASSLSSGGFGPEAFF; CDR3 DNA: TGTGCCAGCAGTTTATCGTCAGGGGGGTTCGGGCCTGAAGCTTTCTTT; V gene: TRBV27; D gene: TRBD1; clone size: -; J gene: TRBJ1-1
CDR3 protein: CASLCGYTF; CDR3 DNA: TGTGCCAGCCTTTGTGGCTACACCTTC; V gene: TRBV3-1/TRBV3-2; D gene: -; clone size: -; J gene: TRBJ1-2
CDR3 protein: CASSFPSQTGTGSTDTQYF; CDR3 DNA: TGTGCCAGCAGCTTTCCCAGTCAGACCGGGACAGGCAGCACAGATACGCAGTATTTT; V gene: TRBV7-2; D gene: TRBD1; clone size: -; J gene: TRBJ2-3
CDR3 protein: CASSSPGLAGGSPDTQYF; CDR3 DNA: TGCGCCAGCAGCTCACCCGGACTAGCGGGAGGAAGCCCGGATACGCAGTATTTT; V gene: TRBV5-1; D gene: TRBD2; clone size: -; J gene: TRBJ2-3
CDR3 protein: CASSRQGESDTQYF; CDR3 DNA: TGTGCCAGCAGCAGACAGGGTGAATCAGATACGCAGTATTTT; V gene: TRBV6-4; D gene: TRBD1; clone size: -; J gene: TRBJ2-3
CDR3 protein: CASSQGGQSGQFF; CDR3 DNA: TGTGCCAGCAGCCAAGGGGGACAGTCAGGACAGTTCTTC; V gene: TRBV4-2; D gene: TRBD1; clone size: -; J gene: TRBJ2-1
CDR3 protein: CASSSPADSSYEQYF; CDR3 DNA: TGTGCCAGCAGCTCGCCAGCGGACAGCTCCTACGAGCAGTACTTC; V gene: TRBV6-5; D gene: -; clone size: few; J gene: TRBJ2-7
CDR3 protein: CASSRTRVTDTQYF; CDR3 DNA: TGTGCCAGTTCACGGACTAGAGTAACAGATACGCAGTATTTT; V gene: TRBV19; D gene: TRBD2; clone size: -; J gene: TRBJ2-3
CDR3 protein: CASRPTGSNYGYTF; CDR3 DNA: TGTGCCAGCAGACCGACAGGATCTAACTATGGCTACACCTTC; V gene: TRBV3-1/TRBV3-2; D gene: -; clone size: -; J gene: TRBJ1-2
CDR3 protein: CASSRLAGFSDTQYF; CDR3 DNA: TGTGCCAGCAGCCGACTAGCGGGATTTAGTGATACGCAGTATTTT; V gene: TRBV6-5; D gene: TRBD2; clone size: -; J gene: TRBJ2-3
CDR3 protein: CASSRTGGNTEAFF; CDR3 DNA: TGTGCCAGTAGTAGGACAGGGGGCAACACTGAAGCTTTCTTT; V gene: TRBV19; D gene: TRBD1; clone size: once; J gene: TRBJ1-1
CDR3 protein: CASSSQGKLFF; CDR3 DNA: TGTGCCAGCAGTTCGCAGGGAAAACTGTTTTTT; V gene: TRBV28; D gene: -; clone size: -; J gene: TRBJ1-4
CDR3 protein: CASSEGQVGEQYF; CDR3 DNA: TGCGCCAGCAGTGAAGGCCAGGTCGGTGAGCAGTACTTC; V gene: TRBV10-1; D gene: -; clone size: -; J gene: TRBJ2-7
CDR3 protein: CASSLVPGREYDEQFF; CDR3 DNA: TGTGCCAGCAGCTTGGTACCCGGGAGGGAATACGATGAGCAGTTCTTC; V gene: TRBV5-5; D gene: TRBD2; clone size: -; J gene: TRBJ2-1
CDR3 protein: CASSFGSRANYGYTF; CDR3 DNA: TGTGCCAGCAGTTTCGGGAGTCGAGCTAACTATGGCTACACCTTC; V gene: TRBV2; D gene: -; clone size: few; J gene: TRBJ1-2
CDR3 protein: CASSSGGQETQYF; CDR3 DNA: TGTGCCAGCAGTTCGGGGGGTCAAGAGACCCAGTACTTC; V gene: TRBV12-3/TRBV12-4; D gene: TRBD2; clone size: -; J gene: TRBJ2-5
CDR3 protein: CASSRLADSYEQYF; CDR3 DNA: TGTGCCAGCAGCCGACTAGCGGATTCCTACGAGCAGTACTTC; V gene: TRBV3-1/TRBV3-2; D gene: TRBD2; clone size: -; J gene: TRBJ2-7
CDR3 protein: CASSPWGTGENF; CDR3 DNA: TGCGCCAGCTCCCCCTGGGGCACGGGCGAAAACTTC; V gene: TRBV5-1; D gene: -; clone size: -; J gene: TRBJ2-7
CDR3 protein: CASTWNTGNTEAFF; CDR3 DNA: TGTGCCAGCACTTGGAATACAGGGAACACTGAAGCTTTCTTT; V gene: TRBV5-5; D gene: -; clone size: once; J gene: TRBJ1-1
CDR3 protein: CASSSTVMPGNTIYF; CDR3 DNA: TGTGCCAGCAGTTCGACAGTGATGCCTGGAAACACCATATATTTT; V gene: TRBV6-5; D gene: -; clone size: -; J gene: TRBJ1-3
CDR3 protein: CACRTGSTEAFF; CDR3 DNA: TGTGCCTGCAGGACAGGATCCACTGAAGCTTTCTTT; V gene: TRBV30; D gene: TRBD1; clone size: -; J gene: TRBJ1-1
CDR3 protein: CASSFGNTGELFF; CDR3 DNA: TGTGCCAGCAGCTTTGGCAACACCGGGGAGCTGTTTTTT; V gene: TRBV11-1; D gene: -; clone size: -; J gene: TRBJ2-2
CDR3 protein: CSVETTDYEQYF; CDR3 DNA: TGCAGCGTTGAGACGACAGACTACGAGCAGTACTTC; V gene: TRBV29-1; D gene: -; clone size: -; J gene: TRBJ2-7
CDR3 protein: CASSALRGEGGYTF; CDR3 DNA: TGTGCCAGCAGTGCCTTACGGGGGGAGGGTGGCTACACCTTC; V gene: TRBV6-6; D gene: -; clone size: -; J gene: TRBJ1-2
CDR3 protein: CASSPDRGAGELFF; CDR3 DNA: TGTGCCAGTAGTCCGGACAGGGGTGCCGGGGAGCTGTTTTTT; V gene: TRBV19; D gene: TRBD1; clone size: -; J gene: TRBJ2-2
CDR3 protein: CSVEGQGAGEAFF; CDR3 DNA: TGCAGCGTTGAGGGACAGGGGGCCGGAGAAGCTTTCTTT; V gene: TRBV29-1; D gene: TRBD1; clone size: -; J gene: TRBJ1-1
CDR3 protein: CASSPFSTGNTEAFF; CDR3 DNA: TGTGCCAGCAGCCCCTTTTCAACGGGTAACACTGAAGCTTTCTTT; V gene: TRBV9; D gene: -; clone size: -; J gene: TRBJ1-1
CDR3 protein: CASSQLLAGVQFF; CDR3 DNA: TGTGCCAGCAGCCAACTCCTAGCGGGAGTGCAGTTCTTC; V gene: TRBV14; D gene: TRBD2; clone size: -; J gene: TRBJ2-1
CDR3 protein: CASSPVGNRAQYF; CDR3 DNA: TGTGCCAGCAGTCCCGTGGGGAACAGGGCCCAGTACTTC; V gene: TRBV6-2/TRBV6-3; D gene: -; clone size: -; J gene: TRBJ2-5
CDR3 protein: CASSESGQGWSTDTQYF; CDR3 DNA: TGCGCCAGCAGTGAGTCCGGGCAGGGATGGAGCACAGATACGCAGTATTTT; V gene: TRBV10-2; D gene: -; clone size: -; J gene: TRBJ2-3
CDR3 protein: CASRGGTGSHNEQFF; CDR3 DNA: TGCGCCAGCAGAGGCGGGACAGGGTCCCACAATGAGCAGTTCTTC; V gene: TRBV5-1; D gene: TRBD1; clone size: -; J gene: TRBJ2-1
CDR3 protein: CASSLGASGISTDTQYF; CDR3 DNA: TGTGCCAGCAGCTTAGGGGCTAGCGGGATTAGCACAGATACGCAGTATTTT; V gene: TRBV7-6; D gene: TRBD2; clone size: -; J gene: TRBJ2-3
CDR3 protein: CASSISGTRTSYNEQFF; CDR3 DNA: TGTGCCAGTAGTATATCCGGGACTAGGACGTCCTACAATGAGCAGTTCTTC; V gene: TRBV19; D gene: TRBD2; clone size: -; J gene: TRBJ2-1
CDR3 protein: CASSLSSYEQYF; CDR3 DNA: TGTGCCAGCAGCCTTAGCTCCTACGAGCAGTACTTC; V gene: TRBV5-8; D gene: -; clone size: -; J gene: TRBJ2-7
CDR3 protein: CASSPPGTGNYNEQFF; CDR3 DNA: TGCGCCAGCAGTCCACCGGGGACAGGGAATTACAATGAGCAGTTCTTC; V gene: TRBV5-1; D gene: TRBD1; clone size: few; J gene: TRBJ2-1
CDR3 protein: CASSLGGTPNEKLFF; CDR3 DNA: TGTGCCAGCAGCTTGGGGGGGACTCCTAATGAAAAACTGTTTTTT; V gene: TRBV11-2; D gene: -; clone size: -; J gene: TRBJ1-4
CDR3 protein: CASSIGDRGAYQPQHF; CDR3 DNA: TGTGCCAGTAGTATAGGGGACAGGGGCGCTTATCAGCCCCAGCATTTT; V gene: TRBV19; D gene: TRBD1; clone size: -; J gene: TRBJ1-5
CDR3 protein: CASSPKQGLSSYNSPLHF; CDR3 DNA: TGTGCCAGCTCACCTAAACAGGGGCTCAGCTCCTATAATTCACCCCTCCACTTT; V gene: TRBV18; D gene: TRBD1; clone size: -; J gene: TRBJ1-6
CDR3 protein: CASSPGQGFNQPQHF; CDR3 DNA: TGTGCCAGCTCACCGGGACAGGGGTTCAATCAGCCCCAGCATTTT; V gene: TRBV18; D gene: TRBD1; clone size: -; J gene: TRBJ1-5
CDR3 protein: CSVGVGRGGEAFF; CDR3 DNA: TGCAGCGTGGGGGTGGGCAGGGGTGGTGAAGCTTTCTTT; V gene: TRBV29-1; D gene: -; clone size: few; J gene: TRBJ1-1
CDR3 protein: CASGGNEQFF; CDR3 DNA: TGTGCCAGCGGCGGGAATGAGCAGTTCTTC; V gene: TRBV2; D gene: -; clone size: once; J gene: TRBJ2-1
CDR3 protein: CASSLDGTGSEKLFF; CDR3 DNA: TGCGCCAGCAGCTTGGACGGGACAGGATCCGAAAAACTGTTTTTT; V gene: TRBV5-1; D gene: TRBD1; clone size: -; J gene: TRBJ1-4
CDR3 protein: CASSPELVGTEAFF; CDR3 DNA: TGTGCCAGCAGCCCTGAATTGGTCGGCACTGAAGCTTTCTTT; V gene: TRBV5-4; D gene: -; clone size: -; J gene: TRBJ1-1
CDR3 protein: CASIKSGGSSYEQYF; CDR3 DNA: TGTGCCAGCATTAAAAGCGGGGGGAGCTCCTACGAGCAGTACTTC; V gene: TRBV28; D gene: TRBD2; clone size: -; J gene: TRBJ2-7
CDR3 protein: CASSRTDPSGQGYEQYF; CDR3 DNA: TGTGCCAGCAGTCGCACCGACCCTTCGGGACAGGGGTACGAGCAGTACTTC; V gene: TRBV6-2/TRBV6-3; D gene: TRBD1; clone size: -; J gene: TRBJ2-7
CDR3 protein: CASTSGSDSYEQYF; CDR3 DNA: TGCGCCAGCACTAGCGGGAGTGACTCCTACGAGCAGTACTTC; V gene: TRBV5-1; D gene: TRBD2; clone size: -; J gene: TRBJ2-7
CDR3 protein: CASSLVVHNYGYTF; CDR3 DNA: TGCGCCAGCAGCTTGGTCGTACACAACTATGGCTACACCTTC; V gene: TRBV5-1; D gene: -; clone size: -; J gene: TRBJ1-2
CDR3 protein: CASSVQGFTGELFF; CDR3 DNA: TGTGCCAGCAGCGTACAGGGTTTTACCGGGGAGCTGTTTTTT; V gene: TRBV9; D gene: -; clone size: -; J gene: TRBJ2-2
CDR3 protein: CAWSVEGTNGYTF; CDR3 DNA: TGTGCCTGGAGTGTAGAGGGTACTAATGGCTACACCTTC; V gene: TRBV30; D gene: -; clone size: -; J gene: TRBJ1-2
CDR3 protein: CASSLLPRGLAGVYEQYF; CDR3 DNA: TGTGCCAGCAGTTTACTCCCCAGGGGGCTAGCGGGAGTCTACGAGCAGTACTTC; V gene: TRBV27; D gene: TRBD2; clone size: -; J gene: TRBJ2-7
CDR3 protein: CASSRHQGWGYGYTF; CDR3 DNA: TGTGCCAGCAGTAGGCACCAGGGGTGGGGCTATGGCTACACCTTC; V gene: TRBV6-5; D gene: -; clone size: -; J gene: TRBJ1-2
CDR3 protein: CASSLGSEQYF; CDR3 DNA: TGTGCCAGCAGCCTGGGGAGCGAGCAGTACTTC; V gene: TRBV14; D gene: -; clone size: -; J gene: TRBJ2-7
CDR3 protein: CASSSSGGNYEQYF; CDR3 DNA: TGTGCCAGCAGCTCAAGTGGAGGAAACTACGAGCAGTACTTC; V gene: TRBV7-9; D gene: -; clone size: -; J gene: TRBJ2-7
CDR3 protein: CAPLGGPFRRAGSYEQYF; CDR3 DNA: TGTGCCCCCCTGGGTGGACCCTTCCGGAGGGCCGGGTCCTACGAGCAGTACTTC; V gene: TRBV11-2; D gene: -; clone size: -; J gene: TRBJ2-7
CDR3 protein: CASSWKGLAGGDEQFF; CDR3 DNA: TGTGCCAGCAGCTGGAAGGGACTAGCGGGAGGGGATGAGCAGTTCTTC; V gene: TRBV5-6; D gene: TRBD2; clone size: -; J gene: TRBJ2-1
CDR3 protein: CASGETAHSNQPQHF; CDR3 DNA: TGTGCCAGCGGCGAGACAGCGCATAGCAATCAGCCCCAGCATTTT; V gene: TRBV28; D gene: -; clone size: -; J gene: TRBJ1-5